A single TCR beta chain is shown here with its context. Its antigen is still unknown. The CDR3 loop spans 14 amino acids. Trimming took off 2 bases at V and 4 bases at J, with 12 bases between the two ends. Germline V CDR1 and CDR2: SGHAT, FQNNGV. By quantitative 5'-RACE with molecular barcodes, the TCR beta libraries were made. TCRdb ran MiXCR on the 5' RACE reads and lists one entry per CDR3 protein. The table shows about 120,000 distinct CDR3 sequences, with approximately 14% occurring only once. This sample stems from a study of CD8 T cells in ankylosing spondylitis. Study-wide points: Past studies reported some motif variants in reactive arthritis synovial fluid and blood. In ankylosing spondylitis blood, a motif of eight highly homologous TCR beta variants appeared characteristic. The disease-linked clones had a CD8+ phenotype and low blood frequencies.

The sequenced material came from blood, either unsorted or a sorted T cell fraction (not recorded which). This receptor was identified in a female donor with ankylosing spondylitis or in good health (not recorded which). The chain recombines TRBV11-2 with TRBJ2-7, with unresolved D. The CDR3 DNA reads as TGTGCCAGCAGCTTAAGAGAGGTTGGTTACGAGCAGTACTTC. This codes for CASSLREVGYEQYF.